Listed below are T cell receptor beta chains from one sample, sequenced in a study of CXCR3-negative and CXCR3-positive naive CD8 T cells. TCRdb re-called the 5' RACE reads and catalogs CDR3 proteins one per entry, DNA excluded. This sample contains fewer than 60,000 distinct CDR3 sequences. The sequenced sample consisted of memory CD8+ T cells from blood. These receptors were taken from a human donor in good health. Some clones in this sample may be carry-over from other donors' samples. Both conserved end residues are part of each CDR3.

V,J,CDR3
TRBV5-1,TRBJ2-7,CASSTTGTESYEQYF
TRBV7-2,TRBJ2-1,CASSYPGDYNEQFF
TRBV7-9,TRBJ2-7,CASSFGQGQGLEQYF
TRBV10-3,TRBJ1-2,CAIRGFGGNGYTF
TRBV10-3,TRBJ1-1,CAISGVTGEAFF
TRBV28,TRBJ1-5,CASSLTGDNSNQPQHF
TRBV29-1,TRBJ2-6,CSEPRTRGAGANVLTF
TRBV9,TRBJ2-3,CASSGGGGTTDTQYF
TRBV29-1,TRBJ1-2,CSVQGMSRGYTF
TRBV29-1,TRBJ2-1,CSVEDSTSGGAVIEQFF
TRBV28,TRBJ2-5,CASSLLAGWETQYF
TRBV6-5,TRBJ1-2,CASSYGQGYDLSGYTF
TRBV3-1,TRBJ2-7,CASSQDHSTGSSYEQYF
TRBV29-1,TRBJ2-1,CSALGLNEQFF
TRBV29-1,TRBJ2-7,CSVVEGAGNEQYF
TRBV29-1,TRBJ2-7,CSVESIREGEYEQYF
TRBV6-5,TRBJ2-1,CASSYPGQGMVNEQFF
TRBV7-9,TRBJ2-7,CASAAGGANSYEQYF
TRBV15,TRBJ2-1,CATSRVGGEQFF
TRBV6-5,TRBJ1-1,CASRSGETTFTEAFF
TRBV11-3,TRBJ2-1,CASSPPPGTSGYNEQFF
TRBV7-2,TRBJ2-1,CASSFRKGAKDEQFF
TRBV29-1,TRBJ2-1,CSVFDSHMGYNEQFF
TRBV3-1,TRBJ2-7,CASSPFQGGSTYEQYF
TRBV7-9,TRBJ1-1,CASSPGMNTEAFF
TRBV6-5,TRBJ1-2,CASSSGEGNGYTF
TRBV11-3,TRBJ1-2,CASRPRQAGGYTF
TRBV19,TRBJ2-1,CASRSTGGGLGEQFF
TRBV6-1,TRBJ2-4,CASKIRGVPKNIQYF
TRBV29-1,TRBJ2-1,CSARDRVKNEQFF
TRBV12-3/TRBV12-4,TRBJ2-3,CASSSLAGGLEDTQYF
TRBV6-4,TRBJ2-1,CASSETGGEGNEQFF
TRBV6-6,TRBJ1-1,CASLNDWQENTEAFF
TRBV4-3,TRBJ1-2,CASSQTGTEDSGYTF
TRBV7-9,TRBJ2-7,CASSLVFDSSYEQYF
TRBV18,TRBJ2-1,CASSPWTNSYNEQFF
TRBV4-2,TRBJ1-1,CASSPIQGNTEAFF
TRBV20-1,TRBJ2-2,CSASGGDTGELFF
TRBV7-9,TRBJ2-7,CASSFGISREQYF
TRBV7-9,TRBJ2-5,CASSLVPDDQETQYF
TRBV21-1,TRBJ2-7,CASRKESTYEQYF